This T cell receptor (beta chain) was sequenced during a study of blood T cell repertoires in COVID-19. The trim removed 5 bases at V and 6 bases at J, leaving 3 bases unmatched. The CDR3 contains 12 residues. Authors' data handling: For nucleated cells, counts were estimated from reference gene primer amplification. Using immunoSEQ multiplex PCR, the repertoire was profiled, and TCRdb retains in-frame clones only, with some absent. V and J calls and clone size are those listed in that table; D and trimming were worked out from the DNA. The sample lists roughly 140,000 clones, around 79% occurring once.

This chain connects TRBV12-3 or TRBV12-4 to TRBJ1-2; 7 positions agree with TRBD1. Source material: peripheral blood. The TCR comes from a man in his fifties or sixties with active or convalescent COVID-19. CDR3 amino acids: CASSDDRDGYTF. Written as DNA, the CDR3 is TGTGCCAGCAGTGACGACAGGGATGGCTACACCTTC.